The 14 T cell receptor beta chains below come from one sample, sequenced in a study of CD8 T cells in ankylosing spondylitis. TCRdb redid the calling of the 5' RACE reads with MiXCR, one entry per CDR3 protein. The sample lists 100,000 to 150,000 distinct CDR3 sequences; around 9.3% were seen once. Sequenced material: blood, either unsorted or a sorted T cell fraction (not recorded which). Receptors were obtained from a male donor with ankylosing spondylitis or in good health (not recorded which).

The gene calls are TRBV20-1 and TRBJ2-1, with TRBD2 as a possible D gene (5 bases). From germline, CDR1 is DFQATT and CDR2 SNEGSKA (reference sequence). This CDR3 is 14 amino acids long. Trimming left V 5 bases short and J 2 bases short, with 13 bases between. CDR3 residues: CSAWGDSTYNEQFF. For the CDR3, the DNA is TGCAGTGCTTGGGGAGATAGTACCTACAATGAGCAGTTCTTC.

This clonotype was counted many times. The chain employs TRBV5-5 and TRBJ2-7; no clear D. The germline gives CDR1 SGHKS, CDR2 YYEKEE (reference sequence). The CDR3 sequence is 11 residues long. The V end lost 0 bases, the J end lost 5 bases, and 3 bases lay between the germline ends. The CDR3 protein is CASSLADEQYF. The CDR3 bases are TGTGCCAGCAGCTTGGCAGACGAGCAGTACTTC.

This clonotype has ten or more counts. The V gene is TRBV7-2, the J gene TRBJ2-7; a possible D gene is TRBD2 (7 bases). Germline-derived CDR1 and CDR2 are SGHTA and FQGNSA. The CDR3 extends over 15 amino acids. V gave up 4 bases and J gave up 0 bases, with 13 bases separating them. The CDR3 DNA sequence: TGTGCCAGCAGCTCCCAGGGGAGGGCCTCCTACGAGCAGTACTTC. It yields the protein CASSSQGRASYEQYF.

This clonotype appeared many times. This sequence joins TRBV25-1 and TRBJ2-1; 9 positions match TRBD2. The CDR3 runs 14 residues. Germline values: CDR1 MGHDK, CDR2 SYGVNS. J lost 4 bases, V lost 4 bases, and 2 bases had no gene match. CDR3: CASSGSGRYNEQFF. The DNA of the CDR3 is TGTGCCAGCAGTGGCAGCGGGAGGTACAATGAGCAGTTCTTC.

This clonotype was counted ten times or more. CDR3 loop: CSVKQGTTEAFF. CDR3 DNA: TGCAGCGTTAAACAGGGAACTACTGAAGCTTTCTTT. The chain combines TRBV29-1 with TRBJ1-1; tentatively, D is TRBD1 (6 bases). CDR3 length: 12 amino acids. Trimming left V 5 bases short and J 5 bases short, with 12 bases between. CDR1 and CDR2 (germline): SQVTM, ANQGSEA.

Notes on this clonotype: Mismatch with germline at one junction end may stem from a read error. The gene calls are TRBV5-1 and TRBJ1-1; D remains ambiguous. Germline CDR1 reads SGHRS; CDR2 reads YFSETQ. This CDR3 is built from 17 residues. CDR3 in DNA: TGCGCCAGCAACTTAAGCGGGTTTTTATCCATGAACACTGACGCTTTCTTT. Translating gives CASNLSGFLSMNTDAFF.

The table lists this clonotype with many counts. J is TRBJ2-3 and V is TRBV5-1, with 13 bases identical to TRBD2. V gave up 4 bases and J gave up 2 bases; unmatched junction bases: 10. The CDR3 runs to 18 residues. Germline CDR1 and CDR2: SGHRS and YFSETQ. The CDR3: CASSRQRLAGGDTDTQYF. In DNA form, the CDR3 reads TGCGCCAGCAGCCGCCAAAGACTAGCGGGAGGCGACACAGATACGCAGTATTTT. The full variable domain, in which reference TRBV5-1 and TRBJ2-3 provide the parts outside the CDR3, is KAGVTQTPRYLIKTRGQQVTLSCSPISGHRSVSWYQQTPGQGLQFLFEYFSETQRNKGNFPGRFSGRQFSNSRSEMNVSTLELGDSALYLCASSRQRLAGGDTDTQYFGPGTRLTVL.

This clonotype was seen many times. This rearrangement joins TRBV7-8 to TRBJ2-5; the match to TRBD2 covers 11 bases. This CDR3 region has 17 residues. Losses at the gene ends were 0 bases for V and 4 bases for J; bases not matched to a gene: 7. CDR1 and CDR2 (germline): SGHVS, FQNEAQ. CDR3 protein: CASSLALLAGDAETQYF. The CDR3 coding sequence is TGTGCCAGCAGCTTAGCGCTACTAGCGGGAGACGCAGAGACCCAGTACTTC.

This clonotype appeared many times. The rearrangement joins TRBV7-2 to TRBJ2-3; perhaps TRBD2 as D (5 bases). CDR3 length: 13 residues. CDR1 is SGHTA, CDR2 FQGNSA, per germline. Trimming cost V 5 bases and J 6 bases, with 12 bases left between them. This chain's CDR3 is CASSDHGGDTQYF. Here the CDR3 DNA reads TGTGCCAGCAGCGACCATGGAGGCGATACGCAGTATTTT. Combining the CDR3 with reference TRBV7-2 and TRBJ2-3 gives the whole variable domain GAGVSQSPSNKVTEKGKDVELRCDPISGHTALYWYRQSLGQGLEFLIYFQGNSAPDKSGLPSDRFSAERTGGSVSTLTIQRTQQEDSAVYLCASSDHGGDTQYFGPGTRLTVL.

In its sample, this clonotype was seen many times. This rearrangement joins TRBV20-1 to TRBJ2-7; D unclear. This CDR3 is built from 10 residues. V lost 7 bases, J lost 5 bases, and 9 bases lay in between. Germline CDR1 DFQATT, CDR2 SNEGSKA (reference sequence). The CDR3 sequence is CSVESHEQYF. For the CDR3, the DNA is TGCAGTGTTGAGAGCCACGAGCAGTACTTC.

This clonotype was detected ten times or more. The genes are TRBV29-1 and TRBJ2-2; tentatively, D is TRBD1 or TRBD2 (6 bases each). This CDR3 is 13 amino acids long. Trimming took 5 bases from V and 1 from J, leaving 8 bases between them. Germline V gives CDR1 SQVTM, CDR2 ANQGSEA. The CDR3 sequence is CSVRGLNTGELFF. The CDR3 DNA is TGCAGCGTTCGGGGGCTGAACACCGGGGAGCTGTTTTTT.

Concerning this clonotype: At one of its ends the junction is not consistent with the germline gene, which may arise from a read error. The rearrangement uses TRBV5-1 and TRBJ2-2; D is possibly TRBD1 (6 bases). There are 15 residues in the CDR3. Germline lookup yields CDR1 SGHRS and CDR2 YFSETQ. This CDR3 reads CASSLAAGVTEELFF. As DNA, the CDR3 is TGCGCCAGCAGCTTGGCCGCAGGGGTCACCGAGGAGCTGTTTTTT.

The CDR3 reads CASSETSVETQYF. The DNA for the CDR3 is TGCGCCAGCAGCGAGACTAGCGTAGAGACCCAGTACTTC. This sequence joins TRBV5-1 and TRBJ2-5; TRBD2 matches 8 bases. Trimming took 4 bases from V and 4 from J; bases not matched to a gene: 3. Germline-derived CDR1 and CDR2 are SGHRS and YFSETQ. This CDR3 has 13 residues.

This clonotype was detected only a few times. The V call is TRBV12-3 or TRBV12-4, the J call TRBJ2-1; D ambiguous. This CDR3 spans 13 amino acids. The germline V and J ends were trimmed by 5 bases and 2 bases, with 7 bases remaining between them. CDR3 sequence: CASSPQPYNEQFF. The DNA for the CDR3 is TGTGCCAGCAGTCCTCAGCCCTACAATGAGCAGTTCTTC.